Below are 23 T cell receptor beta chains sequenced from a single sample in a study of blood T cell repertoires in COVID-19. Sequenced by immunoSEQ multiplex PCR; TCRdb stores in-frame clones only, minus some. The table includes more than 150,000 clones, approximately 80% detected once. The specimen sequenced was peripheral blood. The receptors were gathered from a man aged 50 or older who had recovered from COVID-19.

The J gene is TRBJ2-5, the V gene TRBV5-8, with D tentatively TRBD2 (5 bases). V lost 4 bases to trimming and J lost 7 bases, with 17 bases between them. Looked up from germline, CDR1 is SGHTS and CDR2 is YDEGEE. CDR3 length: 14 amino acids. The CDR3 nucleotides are TGTGCCAGCAGCCCGGAGGAGGCTCGCGGGACCCAGTACTTC. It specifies CASSPEEARGTQYF.

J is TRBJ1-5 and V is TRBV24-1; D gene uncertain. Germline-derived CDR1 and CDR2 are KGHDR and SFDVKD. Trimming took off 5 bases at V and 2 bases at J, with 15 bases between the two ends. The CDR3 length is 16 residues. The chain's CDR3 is CATSGTVTEGNQPQHF. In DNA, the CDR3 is TGTGCCACCAGTGGTACAGTTACCGAAGGCAATCAGCCCCAGCATTTT.

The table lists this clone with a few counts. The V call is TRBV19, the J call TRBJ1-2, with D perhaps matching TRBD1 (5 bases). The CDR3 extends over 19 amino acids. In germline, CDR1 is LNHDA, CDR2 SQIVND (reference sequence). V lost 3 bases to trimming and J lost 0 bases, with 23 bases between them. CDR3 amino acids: CASSIGPLQVRAPNYGYTF. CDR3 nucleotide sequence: TGTGCCAGTAGTATTGGGCCACTACAGGTTAGGGCACCTAACTATGGCTACACCTTC.

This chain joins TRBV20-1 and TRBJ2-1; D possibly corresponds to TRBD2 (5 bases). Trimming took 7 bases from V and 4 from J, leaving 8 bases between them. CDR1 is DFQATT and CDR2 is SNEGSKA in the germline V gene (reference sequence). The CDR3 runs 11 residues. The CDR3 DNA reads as TGCAGTGGCGGGCCTTACAATGAGCAGTTCTTC. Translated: CSGGPYNEQFF.

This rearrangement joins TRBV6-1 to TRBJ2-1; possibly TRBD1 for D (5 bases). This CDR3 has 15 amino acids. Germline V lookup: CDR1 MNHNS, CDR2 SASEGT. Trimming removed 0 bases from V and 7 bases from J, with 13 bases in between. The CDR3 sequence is CASSEAPGYLNEQFF. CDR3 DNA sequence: TGTGCCAGCAGTGAAGCACCAGGGTATTTGAATGAGCAGTTCTTC.

This CDR3 is CASSPNGQGWETQYF. Here the CDR3 DNA reads TGTGCCAGCTCACCGAACGGACAGGGTTGGGAGACCCAGTACTTC. The chain joins TRBV18 to TRBJ2-5; 8 positions match TRBD1. Germline lookup yields CDR1 KGHSH and CDR2 LQKENI. Trimming removed 3 bases from V and 5 bases from J; junction bases left unmatched: 8. The CDR3 is made up of 15 amino acids.

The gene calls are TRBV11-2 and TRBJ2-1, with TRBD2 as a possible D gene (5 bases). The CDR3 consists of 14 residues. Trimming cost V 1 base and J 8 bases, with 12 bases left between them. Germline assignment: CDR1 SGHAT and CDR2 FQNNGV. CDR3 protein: CASSLVGLSYEQFF. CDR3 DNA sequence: TGTGCCAGCAGCTTAGTAGGACTTTCTTATGAGCAGTTCTTC.

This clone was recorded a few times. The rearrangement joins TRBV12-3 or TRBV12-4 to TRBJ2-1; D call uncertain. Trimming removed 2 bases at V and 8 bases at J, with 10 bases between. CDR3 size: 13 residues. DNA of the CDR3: TGTGCCAGCAGTTTAACTCAGGTCGATGAGCAGTTCTTC. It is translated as CASSLTQVDEQFF.

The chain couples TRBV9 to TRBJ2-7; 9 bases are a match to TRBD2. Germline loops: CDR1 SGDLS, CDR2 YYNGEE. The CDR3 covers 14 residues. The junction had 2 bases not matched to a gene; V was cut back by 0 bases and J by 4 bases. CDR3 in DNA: TGTGCCAGCAGCGTAGGGCGGGAGGGGTACGAGCAGTACTTC. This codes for CASSVGREGYEQYF.

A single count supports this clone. The CDR3 DNA reads TGTGCCAGTAGTATAGACGGGCGACTAGTTCATTCTTACGAGCAGTACTTC. Protein product: CASSIDGRLVHSYEQYF. The chain has TRBV19 and TRBJ2-7; D is perhaps TRBD2 (6 bases). CDR1 is LNHDA, CDR2 SQIVND, per germline (reference sequence). This CDR3 region has 17 residues. The V and J ends lost 0 bases and 4 bases respectively, with 19 bases between them.

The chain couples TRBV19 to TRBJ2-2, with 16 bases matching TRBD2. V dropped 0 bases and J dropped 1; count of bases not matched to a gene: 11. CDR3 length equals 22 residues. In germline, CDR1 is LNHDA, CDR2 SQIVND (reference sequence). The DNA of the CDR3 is TGTGCCAGTAGTATAGATCACTTGGGACTAGCGGGAGGGCCTAAGAACACCGGGGAGCTGTTTTTT. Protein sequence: CASSIDHLGLAGGPKNTGELFF.

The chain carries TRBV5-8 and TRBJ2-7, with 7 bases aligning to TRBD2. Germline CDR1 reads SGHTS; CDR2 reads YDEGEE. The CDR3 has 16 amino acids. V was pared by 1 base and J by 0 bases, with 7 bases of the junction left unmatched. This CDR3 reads CASSLNGRPRSYEQYF. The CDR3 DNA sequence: TGTGCCAGCAGCTTGAACGGGAGGCCACGCTCCTACGAGCAGTACTTC.

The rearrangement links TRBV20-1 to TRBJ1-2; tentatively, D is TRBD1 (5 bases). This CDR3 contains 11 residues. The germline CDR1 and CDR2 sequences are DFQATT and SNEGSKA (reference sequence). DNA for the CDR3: TGCAGGGGGGACTCGGACTATGGCTACACCTTC. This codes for CRGDSDYGYTF.

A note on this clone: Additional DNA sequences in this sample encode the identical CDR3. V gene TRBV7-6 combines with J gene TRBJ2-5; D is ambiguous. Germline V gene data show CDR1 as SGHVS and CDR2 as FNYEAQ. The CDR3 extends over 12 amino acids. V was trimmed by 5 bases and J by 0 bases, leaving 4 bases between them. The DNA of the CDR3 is TGTGCCAGCAGCCAGTACCAAGAGACCCAGTACTTC. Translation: CASSQYQETQYF.

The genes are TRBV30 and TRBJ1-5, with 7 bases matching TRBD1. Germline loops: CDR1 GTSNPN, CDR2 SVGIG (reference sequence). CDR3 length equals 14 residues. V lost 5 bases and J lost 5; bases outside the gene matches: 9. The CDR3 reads CAWGSGQVYQPQHF. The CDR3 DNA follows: TGTGCCTGGGGCAGTGGACAGGTCTATCAGCCCCAGCATTTT.

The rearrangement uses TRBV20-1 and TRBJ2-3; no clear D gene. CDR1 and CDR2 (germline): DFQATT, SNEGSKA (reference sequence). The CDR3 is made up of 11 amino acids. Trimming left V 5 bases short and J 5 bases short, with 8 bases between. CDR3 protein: CSAPVIDTQYF. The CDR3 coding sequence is TGCAGTGCTCCTGTAATAGATACGCAGTATTTT.

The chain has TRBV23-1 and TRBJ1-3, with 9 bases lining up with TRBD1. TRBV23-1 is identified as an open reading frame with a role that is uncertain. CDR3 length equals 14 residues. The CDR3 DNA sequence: TGCGTCCGGCTCGGACAGGGGAGAGGAAACACCATATATTTT. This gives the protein CVRLGQGRGNTIYF.

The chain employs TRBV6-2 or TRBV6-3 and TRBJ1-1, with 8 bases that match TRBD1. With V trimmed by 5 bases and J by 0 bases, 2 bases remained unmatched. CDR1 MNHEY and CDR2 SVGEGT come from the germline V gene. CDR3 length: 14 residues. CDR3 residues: CASSGDRMNTEAFF. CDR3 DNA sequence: TGTGCCAGCAGTGGGGACAGGATGAACACTGAAGCTTTCTTT.

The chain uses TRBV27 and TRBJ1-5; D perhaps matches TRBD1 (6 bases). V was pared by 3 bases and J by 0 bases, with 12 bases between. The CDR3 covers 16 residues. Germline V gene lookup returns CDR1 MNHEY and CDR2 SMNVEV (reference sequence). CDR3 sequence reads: CASSFRGAHSNQPQHF. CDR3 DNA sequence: TGTGCCAGCAGTTTTCGGGGGGCCCATAGCAATCAGCCCCAGCATTTT.

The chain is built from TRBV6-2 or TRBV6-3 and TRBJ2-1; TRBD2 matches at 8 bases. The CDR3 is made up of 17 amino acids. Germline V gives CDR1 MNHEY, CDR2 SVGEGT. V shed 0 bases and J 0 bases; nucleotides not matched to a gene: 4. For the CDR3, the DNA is TGTGCCAGCAGTTACTCGGAGAGCGGGAGCTCCTACAATGAGCAGTTCTTC. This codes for CASSYSESGSSYNEQFF.

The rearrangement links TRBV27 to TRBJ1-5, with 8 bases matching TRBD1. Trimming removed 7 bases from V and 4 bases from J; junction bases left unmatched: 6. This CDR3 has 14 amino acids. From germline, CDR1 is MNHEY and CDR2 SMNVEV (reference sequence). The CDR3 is CASTGTGGNQPQHF. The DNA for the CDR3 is TGTGCCAGCACCGGCACAGGGGGGAATCAGCCCCAGCATTTT.

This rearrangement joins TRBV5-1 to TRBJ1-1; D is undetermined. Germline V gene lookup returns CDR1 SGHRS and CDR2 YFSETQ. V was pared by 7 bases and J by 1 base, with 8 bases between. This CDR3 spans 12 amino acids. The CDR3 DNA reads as TGCGCCAGCCAGGCGGGGAACACTGAAGCTTTCTTT. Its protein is CASQAGNTEAFF.

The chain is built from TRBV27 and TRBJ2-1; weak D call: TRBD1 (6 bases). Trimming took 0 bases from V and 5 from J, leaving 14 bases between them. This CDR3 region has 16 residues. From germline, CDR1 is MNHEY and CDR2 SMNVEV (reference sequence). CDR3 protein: CASSLSSGHPNNEQFF. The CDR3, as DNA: TGTGCCAGCAGTTTATCATCGGGACATCCTAACAATGAGCAGTTCTTC.